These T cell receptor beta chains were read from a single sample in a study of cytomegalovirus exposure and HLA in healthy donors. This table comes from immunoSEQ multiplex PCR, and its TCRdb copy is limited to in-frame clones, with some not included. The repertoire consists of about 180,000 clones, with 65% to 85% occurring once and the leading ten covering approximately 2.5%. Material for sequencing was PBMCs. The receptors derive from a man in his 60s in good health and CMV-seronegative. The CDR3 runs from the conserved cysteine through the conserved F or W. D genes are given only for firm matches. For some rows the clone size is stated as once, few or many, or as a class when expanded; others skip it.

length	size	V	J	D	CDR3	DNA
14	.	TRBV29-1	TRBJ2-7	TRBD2	CSVGASGRSGEQYF	TGCAGCGTTGGGGCTAGCGGGAGGTCGGGCGAGCAGTACTTC
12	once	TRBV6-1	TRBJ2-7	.	CASTDRTYEQYF	TGTGCCAGCACCGACAGGACCTACGAGCAGTACTTC
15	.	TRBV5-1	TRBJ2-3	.	CASSLLASATDTQYF	TGCGCCAGCAGCTTGTTGGCTAGCGCCACAGATACGCAGTATTTT
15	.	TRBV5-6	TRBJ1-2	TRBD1	CASSLAAGGNYGYTF	TGTGCCAGCAGCTTGGCGGCAGGGGGCAACTATGGCTACACCTTC
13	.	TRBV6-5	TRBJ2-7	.	CASSLATAYEQYF	TGTGCCAGCAGCCTCGCGACAGCCTACGAGCAGTACTTC
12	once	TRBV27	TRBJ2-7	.	CASSFRGYEQYF	TGTGCCAGCAGTTTTCGGGGATACGAGCAGTACTTC
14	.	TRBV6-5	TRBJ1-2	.	CASRWYGSNYGYTF	TGTGCCAGCAGGTGGTACGGGTCTAACTATGGCTACACCTTC
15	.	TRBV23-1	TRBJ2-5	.	CASRPPGEDGETQYF	TGCGCCAGCAGACCACCAGGGGAAGATGGAGAGACCCAGTACTTC
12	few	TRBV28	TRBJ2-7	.	CATTRAGYEQYF	TGTGCCACCACGCGAGCCGGCTACGAGCAGTACTTC
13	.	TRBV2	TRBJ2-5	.	CASNPGESETQYF	TGTGCCAGCAATCCGGGAGAGAGTGAGACCCAGTACTTC
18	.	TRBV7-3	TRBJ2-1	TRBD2	CASSLRKKAGGFPDEQFF	TGTGCCAGCAGCTTAAGAAAAAAGGCGGGAGGATTTCCGGATGAGCAGTTCTTC
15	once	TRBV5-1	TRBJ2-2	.	CASSPLGEARGELFF	TGCGCCAGCAGCCCCTTGGGTGAGGCCCGCGGGGAGCTGTTTTTT
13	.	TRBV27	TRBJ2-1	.	CASSFQGINEQFF	TGTGCCAGCAGTTTCCAGGGTATCAATGAGCAGTTCTTC
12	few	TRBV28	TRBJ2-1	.	CASSSQYNEQFF	TGTGCCAGCAGCTCACAGTACAATGAGCAGTTCTTC
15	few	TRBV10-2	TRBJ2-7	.	CASSESSGIGYEQYF	TGCGCCAGCAGTGAGTCCTCGGGAATTGGCTACGAGCAGTACTTC
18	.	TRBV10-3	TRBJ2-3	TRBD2	CAISRPPSLAVSTDTQYF	TGTGCCATCAGCCGCCCCCCGTCGCTAGCGGTTAGCACAGATACGCAGTATTTT
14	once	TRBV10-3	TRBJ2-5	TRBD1	CAIRPDRDRETQYF	TGTGCCATCAGACCGGACAGGGACCGGGAGACCCAGTACTTC
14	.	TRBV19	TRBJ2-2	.	CATTAGPNTGELFF	TGTGCCACTACGGCAGGGCCGAACACCGGGGAGCTGTTTTTT
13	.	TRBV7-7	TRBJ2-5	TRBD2	CASSPVGGETQYF	TGTGCTAGCAGCCCAGTGGGAGGGGAGACCCAGTACTTC
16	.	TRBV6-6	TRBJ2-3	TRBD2	CASSGARGPSTDTQYF	TGTGCCAGTAGCGGGGCGCGGGGGCCTTCCACAGATACGCAGTATTTT
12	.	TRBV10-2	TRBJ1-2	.	CASMDFDYGYPF	TGCGCCAGCATGGACTTTGACTATGGCTACCCCTTC
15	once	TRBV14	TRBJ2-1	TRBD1	CASSPLPGQGHEQFF	TGTGCCAGCAGCCCCCTTCCAGGACAGGGCCATGAGCAGTTCTTC
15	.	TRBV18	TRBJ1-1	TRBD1	CASSPAAGGNTEAFF	TGTGCCAGCTCACCGGCGGCAGGGGGCAACACTGAAGCTTTCTTT
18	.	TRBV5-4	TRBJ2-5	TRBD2	CASSLVGLAGGSGETQYF	TGTGCCAGCAGCTTGGTCGGACTAGCGGGAGGGAGTGGAGAGACCCAGTACTTC
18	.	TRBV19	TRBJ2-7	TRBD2	CASKEFAGGTSGTYEQYF	TGTGCCAGTAAAGAGTTCGCCGGGGGGACTAGCGGGACTTACGAGCAGTACTTC
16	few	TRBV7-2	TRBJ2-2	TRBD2	CASSFLLAEPTGELFF	TGTGCCAGCAGCTTCCTTCTAGCGGAGCCCACCGGGGAGCTGTTTTTT
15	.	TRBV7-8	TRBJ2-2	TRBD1	CASRLGAGGTGELFF	TGTGCCAGCAGGCTGGGGGCAGGGGGCACCGGGGAGCTGTTTTTT
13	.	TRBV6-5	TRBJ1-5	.	CASRLTQGQPQHF	TGTGCCAGCAGATTGACCCAGGGCCAGCCCCAGCATTTT
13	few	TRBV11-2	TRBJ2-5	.	CASSPGFRETQYF	TGTGCCAGCAGCCCCGGTTTTCGGGAGACCCAGTACTTC
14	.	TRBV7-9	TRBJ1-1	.	CASSLEGADTEAFF	TGTGCCAGCAGCTTAGAAGGGGCCGACACTGAAGCTTTCTTT
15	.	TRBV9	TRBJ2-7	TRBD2	CASSPSVGGRHEQYF	TGTGCCAGCAGCCCTAGTGTGGGAGGGCGCCACGAGCAGTACTTC
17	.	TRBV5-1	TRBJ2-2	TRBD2	CASSLGLAGGFTGELFF	TGCGCCAGCAGCTTGGGACTAGCGGGAGGTTTCACCGGGGAGCTGTTTTTT
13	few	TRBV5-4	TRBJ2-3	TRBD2	CASSLLAGDTQYF	TGTGCCAGCAGCTTACTAGCGGGAGATACGCAGTATTTT
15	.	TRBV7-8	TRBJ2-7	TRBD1	CASSDPGQGAYEQYF	TGTGCCAGCAGCGACCCGGGACAGGGGGCCTACGAGCAGTACTTC
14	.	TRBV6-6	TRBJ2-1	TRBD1	CASRTRQGPNEQFF	TGTGCCAGCAGGACAAGACAGGGCCCCAATGAGCAGTTCTTC
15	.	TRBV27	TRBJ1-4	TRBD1	CASSRSGQANEKLFF	TGTGCCAGCAGTCGTTCGGGACAGGCGAATGAAAAACTGTTTTTT
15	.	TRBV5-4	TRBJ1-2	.	CASSLSRGSNYGYTF	TGTGCCAGCAGCTTGTCTCGCGGTTCTAACTATGGCTACACCTTC
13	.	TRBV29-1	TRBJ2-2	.	CSIRRGGSGELFF	TGCAGCATCCGCCGGGGAGGCTCCGGGGAGCTGTTTTTT
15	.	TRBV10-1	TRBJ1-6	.	CASSESGRENSPLHF	TGCGCCAGCAGTGAGTCCGGACGGGAAAATTCACCCCTCCACTTT
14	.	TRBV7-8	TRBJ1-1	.	CASSVGHPNTEAFF	TGTGCCAGCAGCGTCGGACATCCGAACACTGAAGCTTTCTTT
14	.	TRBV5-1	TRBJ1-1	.	CASSFRSSNTEAFF	TGCGCCAGCAGCTTCAGATCCTCGAACACTGAAGCTTTCTTT
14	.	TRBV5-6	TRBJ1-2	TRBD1	CASSSPGTDYGYTF	TGTGCCAGCAGCTCCCCCGGGACAGACTATGGCTACACCTTC
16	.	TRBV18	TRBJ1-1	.	CASSPREGRMNTEAFF	TGTGCCAGCTCACCACGTGAAGGGAGAATGAACACTGAAGCTTTCTTT
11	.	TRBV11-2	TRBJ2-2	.	CASREAGELFF	TGTGCCAGCAGAGAGGCCGGGGAGCTGTTTTTT
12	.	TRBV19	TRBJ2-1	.	CASSIPEGEQFF	TGTGCCAGTAGTATTCCAGAGGGTGAGCAGTTCTTC
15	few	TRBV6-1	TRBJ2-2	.	CASSERRGGTGELFF	TGTGCCAGCAGTGAAAGGAGGGGTGGGACCGGGGAGCTGTTTTTT
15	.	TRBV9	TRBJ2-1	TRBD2	CASSVGAGGNNEQFF	TGTGCCAGCAGCGTAGGAGCGGGGGGCAACAATGAGCAGTTCTTC
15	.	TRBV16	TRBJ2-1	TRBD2	CASSLGLAGVNEQFF	TGTGCCAGCAGCCTCGGACTAGCGGGAGTCAATGAGCAGTTCTTC
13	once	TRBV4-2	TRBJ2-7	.	CASSLGVRDEQYF	TGTGCCAGCAGCCTAGGGGTTCGGGACGAGCAGTACTTC
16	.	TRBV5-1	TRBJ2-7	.	CASSFPLEASSYEQYF	TGCGCCAGCAGCTTTCCCCTGGAGGCATCCTCCTACGAGCAGTACTTC
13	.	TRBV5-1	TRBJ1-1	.	CASSVTRDTEAFF	TGCGCCAGCAGCGTGACTCGGGACACTGAAGCTTTCTTT
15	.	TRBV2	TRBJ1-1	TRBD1	CASIAVGGLNTEAFF	TGTGCCAGCATTGCCGTAGGGGGCTTGAACACTGAAGCTTTCTTT
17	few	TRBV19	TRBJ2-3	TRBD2	CASRSPGAGELTDTQYF	TGTGCCAGTAGATCCCCTGGGGCGGGGGAGCTCACAGATACGCAGTATTTT
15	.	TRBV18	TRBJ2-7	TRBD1	CASSPGQGQSYEQYF	TGTGCCAGCTCGCCGGGACAGGGTCAGTCCTACGAGCAGTACTTC
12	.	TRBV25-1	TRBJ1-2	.	CASSLSYRGYTF	TGTGCCAGCTCCCTGAGTTATCGAGGCTACACCTTC
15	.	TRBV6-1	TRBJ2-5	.	CASEFSVGSGETQYF	TGTGCCAGCGAGTTTAGCGTTGGAAGCGGAGAGACCCAGTACTTC
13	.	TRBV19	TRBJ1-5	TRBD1	CASKGQGEWPQHF	TGTGCCAGCAAGGGACAGGGCGAATGGCCCCAGCATTTT
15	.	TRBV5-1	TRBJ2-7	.	CASSLGGGSSYEQYF	TGCGCCAGCAGCTTGGGGGGGGGCTCCTCCTACGAGCAGTACTTC
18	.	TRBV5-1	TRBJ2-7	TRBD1	CASSLGLQGGTHSYEQYF	TGCGCCAGCAGCTTGGGGTTACAGGGGGGTACCCACTCCTACGAGCAGTACTTC